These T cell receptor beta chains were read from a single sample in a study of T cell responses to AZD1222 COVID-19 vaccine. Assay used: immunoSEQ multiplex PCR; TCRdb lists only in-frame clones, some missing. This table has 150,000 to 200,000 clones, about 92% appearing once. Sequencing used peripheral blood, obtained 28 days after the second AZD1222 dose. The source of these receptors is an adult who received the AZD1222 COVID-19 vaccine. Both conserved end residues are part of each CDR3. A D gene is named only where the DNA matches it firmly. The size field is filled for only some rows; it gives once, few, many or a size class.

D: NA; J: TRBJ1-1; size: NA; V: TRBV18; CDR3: CASSPGQGTEAFF; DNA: TGTGCCAGCTCACCAGGGCAGGGCACTGAAGCTTTCTTT
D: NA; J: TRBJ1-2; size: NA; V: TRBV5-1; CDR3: CASSSARAYGYTF; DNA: TGCGCCAGCAGCTCAGCCCGGGCTTATGGCTACACCTTC
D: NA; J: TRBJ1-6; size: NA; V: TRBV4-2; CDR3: CASSQGKPWGPVDHNSPLHF; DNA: TGTGCCAGCAGCCAAGGAAAACCGTGGGGGCCAGTGGACCATAATTCACCCCTCCACTTT
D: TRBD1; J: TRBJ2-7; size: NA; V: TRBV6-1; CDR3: CASSEGQGVYEQYF; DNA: TGTGCCAGCAGTGAAGGACAGGGGGTCTACGAGCAGTACTTC
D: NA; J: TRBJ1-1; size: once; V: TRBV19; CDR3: CASSIAGRKEAFF; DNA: TGTGCCAGTAGTATAGCCGGCAGAAAGGAAGCTTTCTTT
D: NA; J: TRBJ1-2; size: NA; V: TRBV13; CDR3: CASSLPSDGYTF; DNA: TGTGCCAGCAGCTTACCCAGCGATGGCTACACCTTC
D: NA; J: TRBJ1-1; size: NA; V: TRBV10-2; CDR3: CASSASRGSTENTEAFF; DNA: TGCGCCAGCAGTGCCTCCCGGGGCTCGACGGAGAACACTGAAGCTTTCTTT
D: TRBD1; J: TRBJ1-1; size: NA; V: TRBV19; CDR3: CASSIGDRGHGAFF; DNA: TGTGCCAGTAGTATAGGGGACAGGGGCCATGGAGCTTTCTTT
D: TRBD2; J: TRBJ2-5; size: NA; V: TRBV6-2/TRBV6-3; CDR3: CASSLLAGGQETQYF; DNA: TGTGCCAGCAGCCTTCTAGCGGGAGGCCAAGAGACCCAGTACTTC
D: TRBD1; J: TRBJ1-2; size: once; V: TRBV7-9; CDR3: CASSSPGTGSYTF; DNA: TGTGCCAGCAGCTCCCCCGGGACAGGGAGCTACACCTTC
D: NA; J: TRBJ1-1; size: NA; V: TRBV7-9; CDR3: CASSLVDRRGTEAFF; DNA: TGTGCCAGCAGCTTAGTGGACCGGAGAGGGACTGAAGCTTTCTTT
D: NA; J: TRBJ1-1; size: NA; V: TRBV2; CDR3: CASSRSGPSNTEAFF; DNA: TGTGCCAGCAGTCGTTCGGGACCCAGCAACACTGAAGCTTTCTTT
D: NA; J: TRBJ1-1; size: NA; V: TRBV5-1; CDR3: CASRLVSDRLNTEAFF; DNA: TGCGCCAGCAGATTGGTATCGGACAGACTGAACACTGAAGCTTTCTTT
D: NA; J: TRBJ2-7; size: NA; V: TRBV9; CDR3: CASSKGIDGPYEQYF; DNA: TGTGCCAGCAGCAAAGGCATTGACGGACCCTACGAGCAGTACTTC
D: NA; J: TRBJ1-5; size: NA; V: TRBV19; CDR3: CASTLERRSNQPQHF; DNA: TGTGCCAGTACCCTTGAAAGGAGAAGCAATCAGCCCCAGCATTTT